These T cell receptor beta chains were read from a single sample in a study of T cells in Graves' hyperthyroidism and ophthalmopathy. MiXCR was run by TCRdb on the multiplex PCR reads, yielding one entry per CDR3 protein. The sample lists about 130,000 distinct CDR3 sequences, roughly 23% occurring once. The sample taken for sequencing was blood. All receptors come from a woman aged 45-65 years with Graves' hyperthyroidism that later progressed to Graves' ophthalmopathy. Both conserved end residues are part of each CDR3. D genes are given only for firm matches. Some rows mark clone size as missing; the rest say once, few, many or name a class of expanded clone.

J	V	size	D	CDR3	DNA
TRBJ2-2	TRBV30	many	-	CAWSLGAIGELFF	TGTGCCTGGAGTCTTGGGGCCATCGGGGAGCTGTTTTTT
TRBJ2-1	TRBV14	-	TRBD2	CASSLPTSGQGRQFF	TGTGCCAGCAGCCTCCCGACTAGCGGTCAAGGGAGGCAGTTCTTC
TRBJ2-1	TRBV30	medium-sized	-	CAWISSGALGRQFF	TGTGCCTGGATCTCCTCCGGGGCCTTAGGTAGGCAGTTCTTC
TRBJ2-1	TRBV10-2	few	TRBD2	CASRAGGVRDEQFF	TGCGCCAGCAGAGCGGGAGGGGTACGCGATGAGCAGTTCTTC
TRBJ2-5	TRBV7-9	-	-	CASSLWTTHQETQYF	TGTGCCAGCAGCTTATGGACGACTCACCAAGAGACCCAGTACTTC
TRBJ2-2	TRBV28	many	TRBD1	CASRTGGTGELFF	TGTGCCAGCAGGACAGGGGGCACCGGGGAGCTGTTTTTT
TRBJ1-1	TRBV20-1	-	TRBD1	CSARDPTNRDRVFLDTEAFF	TGCAGTGCTAGAGACCCTACTAACCGGGACAGGGTATTCCTCGACACTGAAGCTTTCTTT
TRBJ2-3	TRBV3-1	-	-	CASSQRDRPQYF	TGTGCCAGCAGTCAAAGGGATAGACCGCAGTATTTT
TRBJ1-1	TRBV5-1	many	TRBD1	CASSSKTGASTEAFF	TGCGCCAGCAGCTCAAAGACAGGGGCCAGCACTGAAGCTTTCTTT
TRBJ2-7	TRBV28	-	-	CASSLYPGAYEQYF	TGTGCCAGCAGTTTATACCCTGGGGCCTACGAGCAGTACTTC
TRBJ2-7	TRBV20-1	many	TRBD1	CSAVDRGLPYEQYF	TGCAGTGCTGTTGACAGGGGGCTGCCCTACGAGCAGTACTTC
TRBJ1-1	TRBV27	many	-	CASSLDNRAYTEAFF	TGTGCCAGCAGTTTAGACAACAGGGCCTACACTGAAGCTTTCTTT
TRBJ1-1	TRBV6-1	many	-	CASSWNPTNTEAFF	TGTGCCAGCAGTTGGAACCCTACCAACACTGAAGCTTTCTTT
TRBJ2-4	TRBV6-2/TRBV6-3	-	TRBD1	CASRNPGQEILAKNIQYF	TGTGCCAGCAGGAATCCGGGACAGGAAATCTTAGCCAAAAACATTCAGTACTTC
TRBJ2-3	TRBV28	-	-	CASSRDTNTQYF	TGTGCCAGCAGCCGGGACACTAATACGCAGTATTTT
TRBJ1-2	TRBV7-2	-	-	CASSLTQNHGYTF	TGTGCCAGCAGCTTGACGCAGAACCATGGCTACACCTTC
TRBJ2-7	TRBV20-1	-	TRBD2	CSAGGTSGRFEQYF	TGCAGTGCTGGGGGGACTAGCGGGAGGTTCGAGCAGTACTTC
TRBJ2-7	TRBV11-2	few	-	CASSLGQELYEQYF	TGTGCCAGCAGCTTAGGACAGGAGTTATACGAGCAGTACTTC
TRBJ2-7	TRBV5-1	-	-	CASSSGRTGAYEQYF	TGCGCCAGCAGCTCAGGGCGAACAGGCGCCTACGAGCAGTACTTC
TRBJ1-1	TRBV6-2/TRBV6-3	once	-	CASINAGMNTEAFF	TGTGCCAGCATAAACGCCGGCATGAACACTGAAGCTTTCTTT
TRBJ2-3	TRBV2	-	TRBD2	CASSGASGKGGTDTQYF	TGTGCCAGCAGTGGGGCTAGCGGGAAAGGCGGCACAGATACGCAGTATTTT
TRBJ1-6	TRBV28	once	-	CASRATGLSSYNSPLHF	TGTGCCAGCAGGGCTACAGGCCTAAGCTCCTATAATTCACCCCTCCACTTT
TRBJ2-3	TRBV18	-	TRBD1	CASSHDRGSTDTQYF	TGTGCCAGCTCGCACGACAGGGGAAGCACAGATACGCAGTATTTT
TRBJ2-5	TRBV14	few	-	CASWKGWGYPEYF	TGTGCCAGCTGGAAGGGGTGGGGTTACCCCGAGTACTTC
TRBJ1-5	TRBV12-3/TRBV12-4	few	TRBD1	CASSPKRGPQPQHF	TGTGCCAGCAGCCCTAAAAGGGGGCCTCAGCCCCAGCATTTT
TRBJ1-1	TRBV20-1	many	-	CSARGRLQGRDTEAFF	TGCAGTGCTAGAGGCCGTCTACAGGGTAGGGACACTGAAGCTTTCTTT
TRBJ2-5	TRBV27	many	TRBD1	CASSSQRDSLETQYF	TGTGCCAGCAGTTCCCAACGGGACAGTTTGGAGACCCAGTACTTC
TRBJ1-1	TRBV19	-	-	CASRMTVWTTEAFF	TGTGCCAGTCGGATGACAGTTTGGACCACTGAAGCTTTCTTT
TRBJ2-6	TRBV6-2/TRBV6-3	-	TRBD1	CASGGQSLSGANVLTF	TGTGCCAGCGGGGGACAGTCCCTCTCTGGGGCCAACGTCCTGACTTTC
TRBJ2-1	TRBV12-3/TRBV12-4	many	TRBD2	CASSHARGGSPNNEQFF	TGTGCCAGCAGCCACGCCCGGGGCGGGAGTCCGAACAATGAGCAGTTCTTC
TRBJ1-2	TRBV5-1	many	TRBD1	CASSPRTGEYGYTF	TGCGCCAGCAGCCCAAGGACAGGGGAATATGGCTACACCTTC
TRBJ2-7	TRBV28	once	TRBD2	CASGKGAGGAYEQYF	TGTGCCAGCGGGAAAGGGGCGGGAGGGGCCTACGAGCAGTACTTC
TRBJ1-1	TRBV5-1	many	-	CASSTYAAPNTEAFF	TGCGCCAGCAGCACATACGCAGCTCCGAACACTGAAGCTTTCTTT
TRBJ2-4	TRBV28	many	-	CASSAYLVQFAKNIQYF	TGTGCCAGCAGTGCCTACCTAGTTCAGTTCGCCAAAAACATTCAGTACTTC
TRBJ2-3	TRBV5-1	-	TRBD1	CASRDQRQGSTDTQYF	TGCGCCAGCAGGGACCAACGACAGGGCTCCACAGATACGCAGTATTTT
TRBJ1-1	TRBV28	-	-	CASSQVGGGRHTEAFF	TGTGCCAGCAGCCAAGTTGGGGGCGGCAGACACACTGAAGCTTTCTTT
TRBJ2-2	TRBV12-3/TRBV12-4	many	-	CASRGQPNTGELFF	TGTGCCAGCAGGGGACAACCGAACACCGGGGAGCTGTTTTTT
TRBJ2-1	TRBV27	-	TRBD2	CASSLTGTSGSRPHNEQFF	TGTGCCAGCAGCTTGACCGGGACTAGCGGGAGTAGGCCCCACAATGAGCAGTTCTTC
TRBJ2-7	TRBV7-2	many	-	CASSLAEYEQYF	TGTGCCAGCAGCTTAGCTGAGTACGAGCAGTACTTC
TRBJ2-7	TRBV10-3	many	TRBD1	CAISESRRQGAYEQYF	TGTGCCATCAGTGAGTCAAGGAGACAGGGGGCCTACGAGCAGTACTTC
TRBJ1-2	TRBV3-1	many	-	CASSQGQGLSYTF	TGTGCCAGCAGCCAAGGGCAGGGGCTTAGCTACACCTTC
TRBJ1-1	TRBV7-6	few	-	CASSPDLALPEAFF	TGTGCCAGCAGCCCCGACCTGGCGTTGCCTGAAGCTTTCTTT